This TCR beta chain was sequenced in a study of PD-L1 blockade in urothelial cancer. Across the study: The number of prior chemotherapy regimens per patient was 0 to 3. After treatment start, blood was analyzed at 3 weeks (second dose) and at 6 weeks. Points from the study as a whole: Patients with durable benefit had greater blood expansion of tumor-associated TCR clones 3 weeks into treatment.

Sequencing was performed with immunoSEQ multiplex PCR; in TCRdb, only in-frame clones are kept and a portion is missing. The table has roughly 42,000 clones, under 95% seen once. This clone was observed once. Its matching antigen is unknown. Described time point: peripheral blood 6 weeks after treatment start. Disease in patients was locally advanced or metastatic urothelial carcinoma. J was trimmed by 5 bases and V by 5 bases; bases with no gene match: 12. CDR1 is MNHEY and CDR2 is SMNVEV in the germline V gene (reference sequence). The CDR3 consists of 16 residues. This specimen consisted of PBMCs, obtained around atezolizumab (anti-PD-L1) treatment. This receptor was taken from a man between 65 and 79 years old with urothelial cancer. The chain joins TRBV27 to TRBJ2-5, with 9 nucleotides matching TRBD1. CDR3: CASSITGGAIMETQYF. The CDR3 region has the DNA TGTGCCAGCAGTATTACAGGGGGCGCTATTATGGAGACCCAGTACTTC.